This T cell receptor beta chain was identified in a study of T cells in Graves' hyperthyroidism and ophthalmopathy. Those patients with uncontrolled infection, other autoimmune disease, pregnancy or lactation were excluded. Thyroid ultrasound, orbital computed tomography, clinical symptoms, and serum thyroxine and TRAb underpinned diagnoses. Findings of the study overall: Most expanded thyroid clonotypes above 0.001 recurred in blood. A median about 6.5 months before onset, the model predicted ophthalmopathy.

From RNA transcripts, TCR beta CDR3 regions were amplified. HTBI primers drove first-round RT-PCR of the TCR CDR3. Using its own MiXCR run on the multiplex PCR reads, TCRdb lists one record per CDR3 protein. Found here are about 570,000 distinct CDR3 sequences, approximately 44% of them singletons; the top ten hold roughly 20%. Germline loops: CDR1 SGHDN, CDR2 FVKESK. The CDR3 has 14 residues. V lost 2 bases, J lost 6 bases, and 3 bases stayed unmatched. This clonotype has only a few counts. Its antigen is as yet unknown. The source is an adult woman with Graves' disease, either hyperthyroidism or ophthalmopathy (not recorded which). The rearrangement joins TRBV14 to TRBJ2-5; 10 bases fit TRBD2. Sequenced sample: peripheral blood or thyroid tissue (not recorded which). The CDR3 sequence: CASSQNSGGQTQYF. The CDR3 coding sequence is TGTGCCAGCAGCCAAAATAGCGGGGGGCAGACCCAGTACTTC.